Sequencing of this T cell receptor beta chain was carried out in a study of blood T cell repertoires in COVID-19 (dated by TCRdb to between 2020 and 2021). Study-level background: Samples from collaborators originated in the United States, Italy and Spain and spanned both the acute and convalescent phases of COVID-19. The sample metadata nearly always contained a de-identified subject ID, COVID-19 status, age in years and sex. HLA class I and class II types, where available, came from metadata supplied by the sample provider rather than from assay-based typing. The samples were drawn from the first 160 participants of the ongoing ImmuneRACE study and from 950 to 1,500 subjects provided by 6 global collaborators. A freely available public database, intended as a resource for researchers studying the immune response to SARS-CoV-2, is where the repertoires were released. The prospective study material was composed of cDNA or gDNA derived from T cells, B-cell-depleted T cells, or PBMCs. Deeply sampled blood TCRbeta repertoires from subjects exposed to, actively infected with, or recovered from COVID-19 were included in the dataset.

Taken from the germline V gene, the CDR1 and CDR2 loops are SGHVS and FQNEAQ. The CDR3 measures 15 amino acids from cysteine to phenylalanine. The entry retains the CDR3 DNA only, 45 bases that are in frame from base 1. The germline ends are 11 bases apart after V is trimmed by 1 base and J by 5 bases. TCRbeta CDR3 regions were amplified from genomic DNA using the immunoSEQ Assay, a bias-controlled multiplex PCR. As for the original processing: The number of nucleated cells in each sample was estimated by amplification of reference gene primers within the assay. To quantify the absolute abundance of each unique TCRbeta CDR3 rearrangement, sequence reads were collapsed and filtered. For each sample, productive Simpson clonality was calculated as the square root of Simpson's diversity index across productive rearrangements. Entries here come from immuneACCESS through TCRdb and include only in-frame sequences with V and J called. Some clones fail to appear in such tables; in the studies checked, an unresolved V gene covers under half of the shortfall, and the cause of the remainder is unknown. V and J calls and clone size follow that table, whereas D and trimming were derived from the DNA. This sample holds 360,000 or so clones; almost 90% were observed only once. Together, the top ten hold around 7% of the sample.

General study outcomes and caveats: The amount of clinical and demographic metadata varied by source and participant and was provided uncurated.

A word on this clone: Its binding antigen is unknown. No much larger clonotype is one base removed from it; base qualities were not supplied.

Each collaborating institution followed its own protocols to collect whole blood in K2EDTA tubes. Collaborator samples were shipped for TCRbeta analysis as frozen whole blood, isolated PBMCs, or DNA extracted from either sample type. The sequence came from a man in his late teens or twenties with active or convalescent COVID-19. This sequence uses TRBV7-8 and TRBJ2-2; a tentative D call is TRBD1 (7 bases match). Sample: peripheral blood. The CDR3 protein is CASSLGQGGTGELFF. The DNA reads as follows: TGTGCCAGCAGCTTAGGGCAGGGGGGAACCGGGGAGCTGTTTTTT.